The T cell receptor (beta chain) under discussion was sequenced for a study of beta chain features in type 1 diabetes. General observations from the study: Within the patient group, naive, central memory and Treg TCRB repertoires appeared more similar to each other than within healthy donors. For cells with high TCR expression, cDNA sequencing could yield over-representation.

Sorting produced populations that all topped 98% purity. The table lists this clone with a few counts. Its antigen is undetermined. Trimming removed 4 bases from V and 4 bases from J; junction bases left unmatched: 5. The CDR3 loop spans 14 amino acids. From germline, CDR1 is SQVTM and CDR2 ANQGSEA. The entirety of the isolated RNA underwent reverse transcription, so expressed TCRB transcripts were sequenced. There were approximately 3.5 million reads on average in the naive, central memory and regulatory T cell samples. Using immunoSEQ multiplex PCR, the repertoire was profiled, and TCRdb retains in-frame clones only, with some absent. Of more than 300,000 clones in the sample, approximately 15% were seen once.

Sequences were obtained from naive CD4+ T cells from blood. This sequence joins TRBV29-1 and TRBJ2-1; 9 nucleotides align to TRBD1. The TCR comes from a woman aged 18-30 years in good health. This CDR3 reads CSVAQTGGYNEQFF. CDR3 bases: TGCAGCGTTGCCCAGACAGGGGGATACAATGAGCAGTTCTTC.